The 13 T cell receptor beta chains below come from one sample, sequenced in a study of CD4 T cells in relation to SARS-CoV-2 and coronaviruses. Their antigens are not known. Produced via immunoSEQ multiplex PCR; TCRdb's table is partial and in-frame only. The sample lists 20,000 to 30,000 clones, more than 65% occurring once. Unexposed donor CD4+ T cells date from about 2011-2018, before the COVID-19 pandemic. CD4+ T cells were isolated from the cells after around 10 days of culture. The specimen sequenced was CD4+ T cells from PBMCs, cultured in vitro. These receptors were obtained from a human donor in good health.

CDR3 amino acids: CASSLDVELYGYTF. The CDR3 region has the DNA TGCGCCAGCAGCTTGGATGTGGAGTTATATGGCTACACCTTC. V and J are TRBV5-1 and TRBJ1-2; no firm D call. Trimming stripped 0 bases from V and 5 bases from J, with 11 bases between. Germline V gene data show CDR1 as SGHRS and CDR2 as YFSETQ. The CDR3 is 14 amino acids.

The chain has TRBV29-1 and TRBJ2-5; weak D call: TRBD2 (5 bases). Per the germline V gene, CDR1 is SQVTM and CDR2 is ANQGSEA. V was cut by 8 bases and J by 4 bases, with 11 bases left in between. The CDR3 contains 11 residues. CDR3 loop: CSPLSGETQYF. The CDR3 DNA reads as TGCAGCCCCTTGAGCGGAGAGACCCAGTACTTC. Variable domain in full (rest from reference TRBV29-1 and TRBJ2-5): SAVISQKPSRDICQRGTSLTIQCQVDSQVTMMFWYRQQPGQSLTLIATANQGSEATYESGFVIDKFPISRPNLTFSTLTVSNMSPEDSSIYLCSPLSGETQYFGPGTRLLVL.

This clone was observed a few times. Here the CDR3 reads CASSLVGTSVEQFF. The CDR3 nucleotides read TGCGCCAGCAGCTTGGTCGGGACTAGCGTCGAGCAGTTCTTC. This chain connects TRBV5-1 to TRBJ2-1; 10 bases match TRBD2. CDR1 SGHRS and CDR2 YFSETQ come from the germline V gene. The CDR3 covers 14 residues. Trimming took 0 bases from V and 10 from J; bases not matched to a gene: 4. Combining the CDR3 with reference TRBV5-1 and TRBJ2-1 gives the whole variable domain KAGVTQTPRYLIKTRGQQVTLSCSPISGHRSVSWYQQTPGQGLQFLFEYFSETQRNKGNFPGRFSGRQFSNSRSEMNVSTLELGDSALYLCASSLVGTSVEQFFGPGTRLTVL.

The J gene is TRBJ2-7, the V gene TRBV13; D remains unclear. Germline loops: CDR1 PRHDT, CDR2 FYEKMQ (reference sequence). The CDR3 length is 15 residues. V was pared by 2 bases and J by 3 bases, with 14 bases between. The CDR3, as DNA: TGTGCCAGCAGCTTATTAGGCAGAACCAACTACGAGCAGTACTTC. Protein sequence: CASSLLGRTNYEQYF.

The genes are TRBV7-2 and TRBJ1-2, with TRBD1 matching over 8 bases. The CDR3 length is 16 residues. The V segment lost 5 bases and the J segment 3 bases; nucleotides outside the gene matches: 11. Germline CDR1 SGHTA, CDR2 FQGNSA. CDR3: CASSGGTGQQYYGYTF. The DNA of the CDR3 is TGTGCCAGCAGCGGGGGGACAGGACAACAATACTATGGCTACACCTTC.

V and J are TRBV9 and TRBJ2-5; D may be TRBD2 (6 bases). The V gene's germline CDR1 is SGDLS and CDR2 YYNGEE. V was shortened by 0 bases and J by 5 bases, with 11 bases between the two germline ends. The CDR3 loop spans 14 amino acids. The CDR3 nucleotides are TGTGCCAGCAGCGTAGTGGGAGGAGGGGAGACCCAGTACTTC. It codes for CASSVVGGGETQYF.

This chain links TRBV6-4 with TRBJ2-3; 9 positions match TRBD1. Germline V gene data show CDR1 as MRHNA and CDR2 as SNTAGT. The CDR3 has 13 amino acids. After removal of 7 bases from V and 4 bases from J, the junction contained 3 bases not matched to a gene. The CDR3 coding sequence is TGTGCCAGCATAGGACAGGGGTCAGATACGCAGTATTTT. This sequence encodes CASIGQGSDTQYF.

The chain combines TRBV2 with TRBJ2-2; D might be TRBD1 or TRBD2, each matching 6 bases. V lost 6 bases, J lost 3 bases, and 11 bases lay in between. The germline V gene encodes CDR1 SNHLY and CDR2 FYNNEI. The CDR3 runs 14 residues. CDR3 bases: TGTGCCAGCAGCAAGGGGGGATACACCGGGGAGCTGTTTTTT. It translates to CASSKGGYTGELFF.

J is TRBJ1-1 and V is TRBV6-5; 10 bases are a match to TRBD1. Germline CDR1 MNHEY, CDR2 SVGAGI. This CDR3 spans 14 amino acids. V lost 6 bases and J lost 1; bases outside the gene matches: 2. In nucleotides, the CDR3 is TGTGCCAGCAGCTGGGACAGGGGGAACACTGAAGCTTTCTTT. Its translation is CASSWDRGNTEAFF.

This chain joins TRBV12-3 or TRBV12-4 and TRBJ1-4; TRBD1 matches 7 bases. There are 13 residues in the CDR3. V lost 4 bases, J lost 7 bases, and 3 bases stayed unmatched. The CDR3 protein is CASSSTGAEKLFF. CDR3 nucleotides: TGTGCCAGCAGTTCCACAGGGGCTGAAAAACTGTTTTTT.

This chain joins TRBV7-2 and TRBJ2-3; weak D call: TRBD2 (7 bases). The CDR3 is 16 residues long. Germline values: CDR1 SGHTA, CDR2 FQGNSA. Trimming removed 3 bases at V and 3 bases at J, with 16 bases between. CDR3 in DNA: TGTGCCAGCAGCTTCCTGAGGGGGGGGGCAACAGATACGCAGTATTTT. Translation: CASSFLRGGATDTQYF.

The chain uses TRBV7-2 and TRBJ2-3; D remains ambiguous. This CDR3 has 14 residues. The V gene lost 1 base and the J gene lost 8 bases, with 13 bases spanning the gap. Germline V gene sequence: CDR1 SGHTA, CDR2 FQGNSA. CDR3 in amino acids: CASSLEPNDGTQYF. For the CDR3, the DNA is TGTGCCAGCAGCTTAGAGCCAAACGACGGTACGCAGTATTTT.

This clone has only a few counts. The chain uses TRBV4-3 and TRBJ2-7, with D uncertain. Deletions cut 1 base from V and 3 bases from J, with 10 bases between. This CDR3 comprises 14 residues. CDR1 and CDR2 from the germline V gene are LGHNA and YSLEER. CDR3 sequence: CASSQAMGFYEQYF. The CDR3 DNA is TGCGCCAGCAGCCAAGCCATGGGATTCTACGAGCAGTACTTC.